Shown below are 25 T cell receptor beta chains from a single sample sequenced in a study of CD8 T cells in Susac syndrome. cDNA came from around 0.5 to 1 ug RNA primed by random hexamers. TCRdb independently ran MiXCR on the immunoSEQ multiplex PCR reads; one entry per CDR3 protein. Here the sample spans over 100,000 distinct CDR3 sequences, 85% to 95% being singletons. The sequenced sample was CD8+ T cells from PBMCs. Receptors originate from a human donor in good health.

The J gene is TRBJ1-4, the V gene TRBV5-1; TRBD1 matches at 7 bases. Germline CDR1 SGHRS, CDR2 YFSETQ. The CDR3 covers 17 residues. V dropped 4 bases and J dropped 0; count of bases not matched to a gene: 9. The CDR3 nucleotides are TGCGCCAGCAGCGCCTCAGGGGGGACGCCAACTAATGAAAAACTGTTTTTT. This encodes CASSASGGTPTNEKLFF.

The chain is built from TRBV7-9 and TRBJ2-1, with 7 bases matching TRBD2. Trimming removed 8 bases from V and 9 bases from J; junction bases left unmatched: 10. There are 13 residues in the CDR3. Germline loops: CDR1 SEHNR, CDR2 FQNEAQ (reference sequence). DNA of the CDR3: TGTGCCAGCGGGCCGCGACTAGCCAGTGAGCAGTTCTTC. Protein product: CASGPRLASEQFF.

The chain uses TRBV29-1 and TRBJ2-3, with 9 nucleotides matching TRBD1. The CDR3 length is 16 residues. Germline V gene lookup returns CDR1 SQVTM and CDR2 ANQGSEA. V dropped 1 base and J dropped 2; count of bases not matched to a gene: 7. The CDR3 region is CSVEGTGQGSTDTQYF. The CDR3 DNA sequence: TGCAGCGTTGAAGGTACGGGACAGGGATCCACAGATACGCAGTATTTT.

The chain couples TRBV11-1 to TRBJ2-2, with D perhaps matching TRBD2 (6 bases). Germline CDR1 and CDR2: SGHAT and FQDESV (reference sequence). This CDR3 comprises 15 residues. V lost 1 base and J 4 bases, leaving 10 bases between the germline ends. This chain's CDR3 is CASSLGRDSTGELFF. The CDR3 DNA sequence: TGTGCCAGCAGCTTAGGTCGGGACTCCACCGGGGAGCTGTTTTTT.

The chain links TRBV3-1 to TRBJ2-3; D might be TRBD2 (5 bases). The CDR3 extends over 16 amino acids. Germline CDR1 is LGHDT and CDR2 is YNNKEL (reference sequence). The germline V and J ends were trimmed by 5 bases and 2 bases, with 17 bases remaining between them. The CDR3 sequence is CASSLRSGFDTDTQYF. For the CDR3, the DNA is TGTGCCAGCAGCTTGAGATCGGGATTTGACACAGATACGCAGTATTTT.

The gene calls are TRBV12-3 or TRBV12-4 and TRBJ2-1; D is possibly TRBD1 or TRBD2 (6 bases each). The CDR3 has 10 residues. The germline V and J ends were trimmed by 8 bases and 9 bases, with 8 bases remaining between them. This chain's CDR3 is CASGGPEQFF. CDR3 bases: TGTGCCAGCGGGGGGCCTGAGCAGTTCTTC.

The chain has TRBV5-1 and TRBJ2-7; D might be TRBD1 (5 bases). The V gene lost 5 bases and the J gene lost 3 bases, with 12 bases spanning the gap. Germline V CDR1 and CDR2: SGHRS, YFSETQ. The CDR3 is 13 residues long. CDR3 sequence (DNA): TGCGCCAGCAGGCTGACAGAAGGCTACGAGCAGTACTTC. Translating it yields CASRLTEGYEQYF. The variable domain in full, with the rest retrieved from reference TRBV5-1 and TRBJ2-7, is KAGVTQTPRYLIKTRGQQVTLSCSPISGHRSVSWYQQTPGQGLQFLFEYFSETQRNKGNFPGRFSGRQFSNSRSEMNVSTLELGDSALYLCASRLTEGYEQYFGPGTRLTVT.

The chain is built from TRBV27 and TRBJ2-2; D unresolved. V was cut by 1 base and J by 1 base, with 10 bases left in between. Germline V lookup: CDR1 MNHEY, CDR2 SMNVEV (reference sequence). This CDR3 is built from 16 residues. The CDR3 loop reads CASSLFLPVNTGELFF. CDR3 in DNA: TGTGCCAGCAGTTTATTTCTCCCCGTGAACACCGGGGAGCTGTTTTTT.

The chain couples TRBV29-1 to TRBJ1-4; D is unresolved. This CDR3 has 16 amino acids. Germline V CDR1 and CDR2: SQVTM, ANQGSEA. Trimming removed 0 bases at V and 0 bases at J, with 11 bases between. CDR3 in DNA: TGCAGCGTTGAAGATGGCACCGACGCAACTAATGAAAAACTGTTTTTT. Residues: CSVEDGTDATNEKLFF.

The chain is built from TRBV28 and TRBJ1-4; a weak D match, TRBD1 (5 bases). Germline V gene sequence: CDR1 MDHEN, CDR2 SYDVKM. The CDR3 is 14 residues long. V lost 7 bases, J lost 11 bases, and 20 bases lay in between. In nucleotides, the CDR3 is TGTGCCAGCATCGGGCAGGACCAGGGAGCGAAACTGTTTTTT. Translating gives CASIGQDQGAKLFF.

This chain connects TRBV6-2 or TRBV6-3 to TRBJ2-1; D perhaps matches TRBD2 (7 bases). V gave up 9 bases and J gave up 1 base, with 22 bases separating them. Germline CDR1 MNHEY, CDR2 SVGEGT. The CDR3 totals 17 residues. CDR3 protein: CASSIWGGGVSYNEQFF. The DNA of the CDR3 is TGTGCCAGTTCGATCTGGGGAGGGGGGGTTTCCTACAATGAGCAGTTCTTC.

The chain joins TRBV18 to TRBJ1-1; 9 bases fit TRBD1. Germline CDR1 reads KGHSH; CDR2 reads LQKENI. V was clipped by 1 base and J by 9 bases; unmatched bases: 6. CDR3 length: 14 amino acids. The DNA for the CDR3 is TGTGCCAGCTCACCACTGGGACAGGGAACTAAAGCTTTCTTT. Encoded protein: CASSPLGQGTKAFF.

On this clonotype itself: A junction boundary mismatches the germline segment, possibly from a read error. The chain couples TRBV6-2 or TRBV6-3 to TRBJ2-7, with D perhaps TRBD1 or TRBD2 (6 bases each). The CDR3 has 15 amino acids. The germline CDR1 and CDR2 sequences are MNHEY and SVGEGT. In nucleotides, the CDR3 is TGTGCCAGCAGTCCCCCCAGGGGAGGACCCTACGAGCGGTACTTC. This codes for CASSPPRGGPYERYF.

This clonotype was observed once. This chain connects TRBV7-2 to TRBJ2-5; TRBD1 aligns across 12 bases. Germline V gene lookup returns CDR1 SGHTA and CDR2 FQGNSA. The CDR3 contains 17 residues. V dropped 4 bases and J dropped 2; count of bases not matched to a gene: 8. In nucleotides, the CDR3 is TGTGCCAGCAGCTACCCGGGACAGGGGGCGTATCAAGAGACCCAGTACTTC. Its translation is CASSYPGQGAYQETQYF.

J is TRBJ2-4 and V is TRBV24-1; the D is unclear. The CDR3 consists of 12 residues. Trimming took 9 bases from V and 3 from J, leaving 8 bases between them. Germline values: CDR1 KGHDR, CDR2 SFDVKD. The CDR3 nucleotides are TGTGCCACCCCCATAGACAAAAACATTCAGTACTTC. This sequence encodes CATPIDKNIQYF.

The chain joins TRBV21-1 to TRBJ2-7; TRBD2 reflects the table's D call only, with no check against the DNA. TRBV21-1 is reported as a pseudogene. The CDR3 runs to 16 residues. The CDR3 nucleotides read TGTGCCAGCAGCAACCCCCGCGGGAAAGATGGCTACGAGCAGTACTTC. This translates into CASSNPRGKDGYEQYF.

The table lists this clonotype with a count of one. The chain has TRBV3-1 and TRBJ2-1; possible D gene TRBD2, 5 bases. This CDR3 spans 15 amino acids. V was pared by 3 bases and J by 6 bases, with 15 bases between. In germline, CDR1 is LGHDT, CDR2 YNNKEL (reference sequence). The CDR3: CASSQPPIGSNEQFF. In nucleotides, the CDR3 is TGTGCCAGCAGCCAGCCACCCATAGGGAGCAATGAGCAGTTCTTC.

The CDR3 reads CASSGTRLSNTEAFF. In DNA form, the CDR3 reads TGCGCCAGCAGCGGGACGAGGCTATCAAACACTGAAGCTTTCTTT. The genes are TRBV5-1 and TRBJ1-1; perhaps TRBD1 as D (5 bases). Germline-derived CDR1 and CDR2 are SGHRS and YFSETQ. V lost 4 bases, J lost 2 bases, and 15 bases lay in between. The CDR3 spans 15 residues.

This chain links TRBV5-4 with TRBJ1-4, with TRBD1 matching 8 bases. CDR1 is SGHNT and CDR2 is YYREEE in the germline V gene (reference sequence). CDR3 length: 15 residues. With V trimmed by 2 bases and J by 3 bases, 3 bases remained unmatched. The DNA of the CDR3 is TGTGCCAGCAGCTTTTCGGACAGGGCTAATGAAAAACTGTTTTTT. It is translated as CASSFSDRANEKLFF.

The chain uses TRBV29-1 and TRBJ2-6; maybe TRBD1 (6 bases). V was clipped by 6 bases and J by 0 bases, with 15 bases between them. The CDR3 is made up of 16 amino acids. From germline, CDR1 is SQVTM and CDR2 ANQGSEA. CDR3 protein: CSVARDINSGANVLTF. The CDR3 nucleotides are TGCAGCGTCGCTCGGGACATCAACTCTGGGGCCAACGTCCTGACTTTC.

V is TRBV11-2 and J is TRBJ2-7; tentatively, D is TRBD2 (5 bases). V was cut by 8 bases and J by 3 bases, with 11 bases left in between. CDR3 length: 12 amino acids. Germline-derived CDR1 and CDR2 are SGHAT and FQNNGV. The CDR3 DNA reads TGTGCCAGCTTAGGGAGAAGCTACGAGCAGTACTTC. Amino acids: CASLGRSYEQYF.

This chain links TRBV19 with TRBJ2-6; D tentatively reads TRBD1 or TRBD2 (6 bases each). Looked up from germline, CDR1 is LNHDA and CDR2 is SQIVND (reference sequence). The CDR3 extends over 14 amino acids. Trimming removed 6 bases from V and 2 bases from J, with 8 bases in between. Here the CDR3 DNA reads TGTGCCAGTAGAAGGGGGGCTGGGGCCAACGTCCTGACTTTC. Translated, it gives CASRRGAGANVLTF.

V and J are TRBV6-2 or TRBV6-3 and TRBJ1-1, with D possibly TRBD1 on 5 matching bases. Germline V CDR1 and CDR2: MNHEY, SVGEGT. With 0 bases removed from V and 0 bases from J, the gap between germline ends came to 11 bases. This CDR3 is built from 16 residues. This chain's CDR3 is CASSYSQKDMNTEAFF. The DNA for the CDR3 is TGTGCCAGCAGTTACTCTCAGAAGGACATGAACACTGAAGCTTTCTTT.

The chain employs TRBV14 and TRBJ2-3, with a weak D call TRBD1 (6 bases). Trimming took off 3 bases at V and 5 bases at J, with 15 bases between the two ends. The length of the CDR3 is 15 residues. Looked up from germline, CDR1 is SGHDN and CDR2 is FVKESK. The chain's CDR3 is CASSQIQGLRDTQYF. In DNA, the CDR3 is TGTGCCAGCAGCCAGATACAGGGTTTGCGAGATACGCAGTATTTT. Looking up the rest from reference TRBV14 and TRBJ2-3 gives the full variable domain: EAGVTQFPSHSVIEKGQTVTLRCDPISGHDNLYWYRRVMGKEIKFLLHFVKESKQDESGMPNNRFLAERTGGTYSTLKVQPAELEDSGVYFCASSQIQGLRDTQYFGPGTRLTVL.

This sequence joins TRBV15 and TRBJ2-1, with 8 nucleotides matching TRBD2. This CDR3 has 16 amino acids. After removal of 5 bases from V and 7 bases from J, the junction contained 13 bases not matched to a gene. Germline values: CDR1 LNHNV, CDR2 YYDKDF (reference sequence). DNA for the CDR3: TGTGCCACCAGCGGAGTCCTTGACGGGAGGGGGAATGAGCAGTTCTTC. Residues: CATSGVLDGRGNEQFF.